Listed below are T cell receptor beta chains from one sample, sequenced in a study of T cell changes during pregnancy in multiple sclerosis. The table came from immunoSEQ multiplex PCR; TCRdb's copy has only in-frame clones and leaves some out. The sample carries around 51,000 clones, 90% to 95% recorded once. Sample: peripheral blood, taken in the second trimester of pregnancy. The source of these receptors is a female donor with multiple sclerosis, enrolled in a pregnancy study. Each CDR3 is given with its conserved first and last residue. The D gene is left open where the match is weak. Only part of the rows carry a size: once, few, many, or a class if the clone is expanded.

>.|TRBV9|14|TRBJ2-3|.
TGTGCCAGCAGCGAGGACGTCAGGGCAGATACGCAGTATTTT
CASSEDVRADTQYF
>.|TRBV7-3|14|TRBJ2-1|.
TGTGCCAGCAGCTTAATCGGTAATTTCAATGAGCAGTTCTTC
CASSLIGNFNEQFF
>.|TRBV7-2|11|TRBJ2-4|TRBD2
TGTGCCAGCAGAAACGGGGGGATTCAGTACTTC
CASRNGGIQYF
>.|TRBV14|15|TRBJ2-7|TRBD2
TGTGCCAGCAGCCAAGATCCAGCGGGAGTGGGAGAGCAGTACTTC
CASSQDPAGVGEQYF
>.|TRBV5-1|14|TRBJ2-1|TRBD2
TGCGCCAGCAGCCCAGCGGGAGGGCCAAGTGAGCAGTTCTTC
CASSPAGGPSEQFF
>few|TRBV6-5|12|TRBJ1-2|TRBD1
TGTGCCAGCAGCTTGACAGGGTATGGCTACACCTTC
CASSLTGYGYTF
>.|TRBV5-8|15|TRBJ1-5|TRBD1
TGTGCCAGCAGCCCGGGACAGGGAATCAATCAGCCCCAGCATTTT
CASSPGQGINQPQHF
>.|TRBV5-6|18|TRBJ2-3|TRBD2
TGTGCCAGCAGCTTCGGAAGCGGGCTAGCGGCCCTTCCGGATACGCAGTATTTT
CASSFGSGLAALPDTQYF
>.|TRBV6-1|13|TRBJ1-5|.
TGTGCCAGCAGTGAGAACAGAAATCAGCCCCAGCATTTT
CASSENRNQPQHF
>.|TRBV15|13|TRBJ2-3|.
TGTGCCACCAGCAGAGATGTCCCGGATACGCAGTATTTT
CATSRDVPDTQYF
>.|TRBV14|16|TRBJ2-3|TRBD2
TGTGCCAGCAGCCAGGGGGGGACGGGAAGCACAGATACGCAGTATTTT
CASSQGGTGSTDTQYF
>once|TRBV29-1|12|TRBJ2-1|TRBD1
TGCAGCACCGGACAGGGGAACGATGAGCAGTTCTTC
CSTGQGNDEQFF
>once|TRBV5-6|16|TRBJ2-5|TRBD1
TGTGCCAGCAGCTTGACGGTCAGGGGGTACCAAGAGACCCAGTACTTC
CASSLTVRGYQETQYF
>.|TRBV7-9|15|TRBJ2-5|TRBD2
TGTGCCAGCAGCTTAGGTCTAGCGGGAAGGGAGACCCAGTACTTC
CASSLGLAGRETQYF
>.|TRBV13|15|TRBJ2-5|TRBD2
TGTGCCAGCAGCTTACGGCCAGCGGGAGGCGAGACCCAGTACTTC
CASSLRPAGGETQYF
>.|TRBV10-3|13|TRBJ1-1|.
TGTGCCAACCAAGGACAGCCGAACACTGAAGCTTTCTTT
CANQGQPNTEAFF
>.|TRBV28|17|TRBJ1-5|.
TGTGCCAGCAGGGCCCGGGGGTCGGGTATTAACAATCAGCCCCAGCATTTT
CASRARGSGINNQPQHF
>.|TRBV2|13|TRBJ1-1|.
TGTGCCAGCAGGGTATGGAGAAACACTGAAGCTTTCTTT
CASRVWRNTEAFF
>few|TRBV29-1|12|TRBJ1-1|.
TGCAGCGTTGAGGGGGCAGGCACTGAAGCTTTCTTT
CSVEGAGTEAFF
>.|TRBV29-1|17|TRBJ2-3|TRBD2
TGCAGCGTTGAAGATAGGAGGACTAGCGGGGCCACAGATACGCAGTATTTT
CSVEDRRTSGATDTQYF
>once|TRBV28|14|TRBJ1-2|.
TGTGCCAGCAGTTTGCGGCAGGGTAACTATGGCTACACCTTC
CASSLRQGNYGYTF
>.|TRBV7-6|16|TRBJ2-7|TRBD1
TGTGCCAGCAGCCGAGTTCCGGGACAGGGAAACTACGAGCAGTACTTC
CASSRVPGQGNYEQYF
>.|TRBV19|14|TRBJ2-1|TRBD2
TGTGCCAGTAGTCTCGGGACTAGTGCCCTTGGGCAGTTCTTC
CASSLGTSALGQFF
>.|TRBV9|20|TRBJ2-1|TRBD2
TGTGCCAGCAGCGTAGCGCTGGGGGGAGGGTATAGCGGGGGTGGGAATGAGCAGTTCTTC
CASSVALGGGYSGGGNEQFF
>.|TRBV28|17|TRBJ1-5|.
TGTGCCAGCAGTTTCCAGGGCCGCGGGAGGTCTCATCAGCCCCAGCATTTT
CASSFQGRGRSHQPQHF
>.|TRBV25-1|16|TRBJ2-2|TRBD1
TGTGCCAGCAGTGGTTTTTGGGGACAGGGCTCCGGGGAGCTGTTTTTT
CASSGFWGQGSGELFF
>.|TRBV11-3|14|TRBJ2-7|.
TGTGCCAGCAGCTTAAGATCAGGGACCTACGAGCAGTACTTC
CASSLRSGTYEQYF
>few|TRBV5-6|16|TRBJ2-7|TRBD2
TGTGCCAGCAGCCAGACCGGACTAGGGACGGGCGACGAGCAGTACTTC
CASSQTGLGTGDEQYF
>.|TRBV11-2|15|TRBJ2-2|TRBD1
TGTGCCAGCAGGTTACAGGGGTTGTTCACCGGGGAGCTGTTTTTT
CASRLQGLFTGELFF
>.|TRBV7-2|14|TRBJ1-5|.
TGTGCCAGCAGCTCAATAAATCCGGGAGGCCCCCAGCATTTT
CASSSINPGGPQHF
>.|TRBV13|16|TRBJ2-1|TRBD2
TGTGCCAGCAGCCATCTTGCGGGAGAGTCCTACAATGAGCAGTTCTTC
CASSHLAGESYNEQFF
>.|TRBV9|14|TRBJ1-1|.
TGTGCCAGCAGCCTCCAATCAACAGACACTGAAGCTTTCTTT
CASSLQSTDTEAFF
>.|TRBV12-5|15|TRBJ1-5|.
TGTGCTAGTGGCCCTGGAGCCAGTAGCAATCAGCCCCAGCATTTT
CASGPGASSNQPQHF
>.|TRBV4-3|17|TRBJ2-6|.
TGCGCCAGCAGCCGCGGTACAGGGTTGGAAGGGGCCAACGTCCTGACTTTC
CASSRGTGLEGANVLTF
>.|TRBV18|16|TRBJ2-1|TRBD2
TGTGCCAGCTCCCGGCTAGCGGGAGTAGAGACCAATGAGCAGTTCTTC
CASSRLAGVETNEQFF
>.|TRBV28|18|TRBJ2-5|TRBD1
TGTGCCACCAAAACACGGGACAGGGAGTGGTTTGGCCAAGAGACCCAGTACTTC
CATKTRDREWFGQETQYF
>.|TRBV7-9|19|TRBJ2-3|TRBD2
TGTGCCAGCAGCTTAGCGCTTGCGGGAGGGCCTGGAGGCACAGATACGCAGTATTTT
CASSLALAGGPGGTDTQYF
>.|TRBV25-1|15|TRBJ2-7|.
TGTGCCAGCAGTGATCGAACCCGGACAGTCTACGAGCAGTACTTC
CASSDRTRTVYEQYF
>.|TRBV11-2|16|TRBJ2-3|TRBD1
TGTGCCAGCAGCTTAGAGTTTGGACAGGGGGGGGGTACGCAGTATTTT
CASSLEFGQGGGTQYF
>.|TRBV25-1|18|TRBJ2-4|TRBD2
TGTGCCAGCAGTGGACGAGCGGGACGGAATCTAGCCAAAAACATTCAGTACTTC
CASSGRAGRNLAKNIQYF
>.|TRBV4-3|16|TRBJ2-1|TRBD2
TGCGCCAGCAGCCAAGAGGGGGGGAGCCCCCAGTATGAGCAGTTCTTC
CASSQEGGSPQYEQFF
>.|TRBV5-4|16|TRBJ1-2|TRBD1
TGTGCCAGCAGCTTGTCGGGACAGGGGAGAAGAGGTGGCTACACCTTC
CASSLSGQGRRGGYTF
>.|TRBV19|17|TRBJ2-1|.
TGTGCCAGTAGTATCTCAGCCAGCGTCGGCTCCTACAATGAGCAGTTCTTC
CASSISASVGSYNEQFF
>.|TRBV5-1|15|TRBJ1-1|TRBD1
TGCGCCAGCAGCGACAGGGGTAGGTCGACCACTGAAGCTTTCTTT
CASSDRGRSTTEAFF
>.|TRBV6-6|13|TRBJ2-7|TRBD1
TGTGCCAGCAGTCCGACAGGGCTCTACGAGCAGTACTTC
CASSPTGLYEQYF
>.|TRBV21-1|19|TRBJ1-4|.
TGTGCCAGCAGCACAGGGACAGGGGGCGCGGATTATCCCGGAGAAAAACTGTTTTTT
CASSTGTGGADYPGEKLFF